The clone carrying this TCR beta chain has a handful of counts. The antigen is unknown. This entry comes from a study of CD8+ T cells in alopecia areata. The ends were cut back, 0 bases at V and 13 bases at J, with 19 bases in the middle. The germline CDR1 and CDR2 sequences are SGHVS and FQNEAQ. The CDR3 consists of 16 residues. Study conclusions and caveats: Patients shared TCRs less clearly than mice did, possibly for HLA-related reasons. Compared with normal scalp, lesional scalp had higher clonality and more expanded CD8+ clones.

Sorting separated CD4+ and CD8+ T cells out of PBMCs. It was cDNA, reverse transcribed from extracted RNA, that served as the sequencing template. Profiled with immunoSEQ multiplex PCR; TCRdb holds only in-frame clones, not every one. Of over 150,000 clones listed, 56% are singletons. Specimen: CD8+ T cells sorted from blood. This TCR was sampled from a human donor in good health. The chain has TRBV7-8 and TRBJ1-6; perhaps TRBD1 as D (5 bases). CDR3 nucleotides: TGTGCCAGCAGCTTAGCGGGGCCGGAACCCGCCGACCCCCTCCACTTT. Encoded protein: CASSLAGPEPADPLHF.